One and the same sample provided the 16 T cell receptor beta chains below, sequenced in a study of CD8 T cells in ankylosing spondylitis. TCRdb processed the 5' RACE reads anew with MiXCR; each CDR3 protein has one entry. The sample holds around 320,000 distinct CDR3 sequences, less than 25% seen once. Sequenced sample: blood, either unsorted or a sorted T cell fraction (not recorded which). These receptor sequences come from a female donor with ankylosing spondylitis or in good health (not recorded which).

This chain uses TRBV6-2 or TRBV6-3 with TRBJ2-7, with a possible D match to TRBD1 (6 bases). The germline V gene encodes CDR1 MNHEY and CDR2 SVGEGT. V dropped 8 bases and J dropped 6 bases, with 11 bases sitting between them. The CDR3 length is 11 residues. CDR3 nucleotide sequence: TGTGCCAGCGGGTCAGGGGCCGAGCAGTACTTC. Amino acids: CASGSGAEQYF.

This clonotype has a handful of counts. This chain links TRBV20-1 with TRBJ2-7; the D gene is possibly TRBD2 (5 bases). Trimming took 4 bases from V and 3 from J, leaving 10 bases between them. The CDR3 extends over 12 amino acids. Germline CDR1 DFQATT, CDR2 SNEGSKA (reference sequence). CDR3 sequence: CSAIDTSYEQYF. As DNA, the CDR3 is TGCAGTGCTATCGATACTAGCTACGAGCAGTACTTC.

This rearrangement joins TRBV20-1 to TRBJ2-1, with 7 nucleotides matching TRBD1. CDR3 length equals 13 residues. Germline V gene lookup returns CDR1 DFQATT and CDR2 SNEGSKA (reference sequence). V gave up 4 bases and J gave up 6 bases; unmatched junction bases: 6. DNA for the CDR3: TGCAGTGCTACGTCAGGGGGTCCCAATGAGCAGTTCTTC. It yields the protein CSATSGGPNEQFF.

This clonotype was recorded at least ten times. This chain connects TRBV6-5 to TRBJ2-7; D is unclear. The CDR3 contains 12 residues. Germline values: CDR1 MNHEY, CDR2 SVGAGI. V was trimmed by 7 bases and J by 4 bases, leaving 11 bases between them. The CDR3 protein is CASKPNSYEQYF. In nucleotides, the CDR3 is TGTGCCAGCAAACCGAACAGTTACGAGCAGTACTTC.

This clonotype has only a few counts. The chain couples TRBV15 to TRBJ2-2; a possible D gene is TRBD2 (5 bases). V was clipped by 0 bases and J by 2 bases, with 10 bases between them. This CDR3 is built from 16 residues. Germline V lookup: CDR1 LNHNV, CDR2 YYDKDF (reference sequence). CDR3 nucleotide sequence: TGTGCCACCAGCAGAGATCCCGGACTCAACACCGGGGAGCTGTTTTTT. Translated, it gives CATSRDPGLNTGELFF.

This rearrangement joins TRBV12-2 to TRBJ2-1; the table's TRBD2 call for D was not verified on the DNA. TRBV12-2 is noted as a pseudogene. The CDR3 is made up of 13 amino acids. Written as DNA, the CDR3 is TGTGCAAGTCGCTTAGCAGGACTGATAGGGCAGTTCTTC. This sequence encodes CASRLAGLIGQFF.

J is TRBJ2-5 and V is TRBV20-1; TRBD1 might be the D (5 bases). This CDR3 comprises 12 residues. The germline CDR1 and CDR2 sequences are DFQATT and SNEGSKA (reference sequence). V shed 6 bases and J shed 5 bases, with 13 bases lying between them. The CDR3: CSADLGPETQYF. CDR3 nucleotide sequence: TGCAGTGCCGATCTGGGGCCTGAGACCCAGTACTTC.

This clonotype was observed many times. V is TRBV7-9 and J is TRBJ2-7; tentatively, D is TRBD1 or TRBD2 (5 bases each). CDR1 and CDR2 (germline): SEHNR, FQNEAQ (reference sequence). Trimming removed 11 bases at V and 3 bases at J, with 14 bases between. The CDR3 is 12 residues long. CDR3 bases: TGTGCCTCTGGTGGGGACGGCTACGAGCAGTACTTC. As protein: CASGGDGYEQYF.

The rearrangement joins TRBV28 to TRBJ1-3; D not certain. The CDR3 covers 15 residues. The ends were cut back, 3 bases at V and 4 bases at J, with 13 bases in the middle. Per germline, CDR1 MDHEN and CDR2 SYDVKM. The CDR3 here is CASSLDPEAGNTIYF. The DNA of the CDR3 is TGTGCCAGCAGTTTGGACCCGGAGGCAGGAAACACCATATATTTT. Together with reference TRBV28 and TRBJ1-3, the CDR3 gives the full variable domain: DVKVTQSSRYLVKRTGEKVFLECVQDMDHENMFWYRQDPGLGLRLIYFSYDVKMKEKGDIPEGYSVSREKKERFSLILESASTNQTSMYLCASSLDPEAGNTIYFGEGSWLTVV.

This clonotype was seen a single time. The chain couples TRBV28 to TRBJ2-7, with 10 bases that match TRBD1. The CDR3 is 16 amino acids. V was clipped by 0 bases and J by 3 bases; unmatched bases: 5. The germline V gene has CDR1 MDHEN and CDR2 SYDVKM. The CDR3 nucleotides read TGTGCCAGCAGTTTATGGGGGACAGGGGCTCGCTACGAGCAGTACTTC. This translates into CASSLWGTGARYEQYF.

Here the CDR3 reads CATTPKPPGAFNTEAFF. The CDR3 nucleotides read TGTGCCACAACGCCCAAGCCACCCGGGGCCTTCAACACTGAAGCTTTCTTT. The rearrangement uses TRBV6-4 and TRBJ1-1; possibly TRBD1 for D (5 bases). Germline V lookup: CDR1 MRHNA, CDR2 SNTAGT. V lost 10 bases, J lost 2 bases, and 26 bases lay in between. This CDR3 region has 17 residues.

This clonotype was picked up a small number of times. The J gene is TRBJ1-2, the V gene TRBV29-1; a weak D match, TRBD1 (5 bases). Germline values: CDR1 SQVTM, CDR2 ANQGSEA. Trimming took off 8 bases at V and 2 bases at J, with 15 bases between the two ends. The CDR3 has 13 residues. The CDR3 bases are TGCAGCTCTGCTGGGGGGGGAAACTATGGCTACACCTTC. It translates to CSSAGGGNYGYTF.

The table lists this clonotype with a few counts. J is TRBJ2-7 and V is TRBV6-2 or TRBV6-3; D unresolved. Germline lookup yields CDR1 MNHEY and CDR2 SVGEGT. V lost 2 bases and J lost 3, with 14 bases in between. The CDR3 has 15 residues. CDR3 sequence (DNA): TGTGCCAGCAGTTACCTCCCTCCTGAGGACTACGAGCAGTACTTC. This encodes CASSYLPPEDYEQYF.

The table lists this clonotype with many counts. The chain links TRBV12-3 or TRBV12-4 to TRBJ2-3; unclear D gene. Trimming pared 1 base from V and 0 bases from J, leaving 11 bases between. This CDR3 is 16 amino acids long. The CDR3 here is CASSLVRGASTDTQYF. CDR3 nucleotide sequence: TGTGCCAGCAGTTTAGTCCGCGGAGCAAGCACAGATACGCAGTATTTT.

The chain has TRBV29-1 and TRBJ2-7, with 11 positions matching TRBD1. This CDR3 has 12 residues. The junction had 3 bases not matched to a gene; V was cut back by 6 bases and J by 5 bases. Germline CDR1 reads SQVTM; CDR2 reads ANQGSEA. The CDR3 nucleotides are TGCAGCGTAGGACAGGGGGCTAACGAGCAGTACTTC. It translates to CSVGQGANEQYF.

The chain combines TRBV10-3 with TRBJ2-7; D might be TRBD2 (6 bases). Per the germline V gene, CDR1 is ENHRY and CDR2 is SYGVKD. Trimming stripped 2 bases from V and 0 bases from J, with 11 bases between. CDR3 size: 15 residues. The CDR3 DNA reads as TGTGCCATCAGTGAGGGGGGGAGTAGCTCCTACGAGCAGTACTTC. Amino acid sequence: CAISEGGSSSYEQYF.